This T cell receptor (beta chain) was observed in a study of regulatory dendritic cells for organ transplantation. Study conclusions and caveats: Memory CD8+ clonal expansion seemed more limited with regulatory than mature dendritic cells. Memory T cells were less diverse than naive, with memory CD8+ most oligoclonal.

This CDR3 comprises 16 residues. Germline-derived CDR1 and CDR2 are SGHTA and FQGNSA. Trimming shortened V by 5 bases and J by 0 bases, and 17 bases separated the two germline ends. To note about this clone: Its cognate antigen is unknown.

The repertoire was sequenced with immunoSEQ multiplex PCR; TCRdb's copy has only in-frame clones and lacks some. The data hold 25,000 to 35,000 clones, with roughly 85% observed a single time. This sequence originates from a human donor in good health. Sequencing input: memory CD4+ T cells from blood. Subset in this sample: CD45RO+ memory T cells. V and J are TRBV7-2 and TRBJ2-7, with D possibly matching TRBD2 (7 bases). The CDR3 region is CASSVRGGGSSYEQYF. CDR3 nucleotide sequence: TGTGCCAGCAGCGTGCGGGGAGGGGGGAGCTCCTACGAGCAGTACTTC.